A single sample gave rise to the 15 T cell receptor beta chains below, sequenced in a study of neoadjuvant anti-PD-1 for oral cavity cancer. Time point of the sample: after neoadjuvant nivolumab, at surgical resection. Profiling relied on immunoSEQ multiplex PCR, and the TCRdb table lists in-frame clones only, not all of them. Of around 14,000 clones listed, 70% to 85% are singletons. Material: PBMCs, obtained after nivolumab (anti-PD-1) treatment. These receptors came from a person aged 35-79 years with oral cavity squamous cell carcinoma.

The chain carries TRBV7-6 and TRBJ1-1; D not resolved. The CDR3 totals 13 residues. The V and J ends lost 4 bases and 8 bases respectively, with 14 bases between them. Germline V CDR1 and CDR2: SGHVS, FNYEAQ. In nucleotides, the CDR3 is TGTGCCAGCAGCTCCACTGGTGGACTCGAAGCTTTCTTT. Translated: CASSSTGGLEAFF.

A single count supports this clone. The gene calls are TRBV27 and TRBJ1-1; 10 bases map to TRBD1. This CDR3 region has 17 residues. V dropped 4 bases and J dropped 3; count of bases not matched to a gene: 11. The germline V gene has CDR1 MNHEY and CDR2 SMNVEV (reference sequence). The CDR3 region has the DNA TGTGCCAGCAGTTCGACAGGGGGCGCTTTTGTAGACACTGAAGCTTTCTTT. This translates into CASSSTGGAFVDTEAFF.

The rearrangement uses TRBV6-1 and TRBJ1-1; a weak D match, TRBD1 (5 bases). CDR3 length: 14 amino acids. Trimming cost V 2 bases and J 8 bases, with 15 bases left between them. Germline V gives CDR1 MNHNS, CDR2 SASEGT. This CDR3 reads CASSEWGIGREAFF. CDR3 DNA: TGTGCCAGCAGTGAATGGGGGATCGGTCGGGAAGCTTTCTTT.

The CDR3 sequence is CASTDSYTGELFF. The DNA for the CDR3 is TGTGCCAGCACCGACTCGTACACCGGGGAGCTGTTTTTT. The chain employs TRBV2 and TRBJ2-2; D is uncertain. CDR1 is SNHLY, CDR2 FYNNEI, per germline. V was cut by 7 bases and J by 3 bases, with 9 bases left in between. The CDR3 totals 13 residues.

This clone was counted a single time. This rearrangement joins TRBV9 to TRBJ2-1; tentatively, D is TRBD2 (5 bases). V shed 2 bases and J shed 8 bases, with 11 bases lying between them. The CDR3 extends over 13 amino acids. The germline V gene encodes CDR1 SGDLS and CDR2 YYNGEE. CDR3 DNA sequence: TGTGCCAGCAGCGTCATCCCGAGGGATGAGCAGTTCTTC. Its translation is CASSVIPRDEQFF.

The chain combines TRBV6-1 with TRBJ1-3; D not certain. This CDR3 contains 15 residues. The ends were cut back, 6 bases at V and 0 bases at J, with 12 bases in the middle. CDR1 is MNHNS, CDR2 SASEGT, per germline. The CDR3 DNA sequence: TGTGCCAGCAGAGGCCCACTTTTCTCTGGAAACACCATATATTTT. Amino acid sequence: CASRGPLFSGNTIYF.

The rearrangement uses TRBV5-4 and TRBJ1-3; D might be TRBD1 (5 bases). Trimming pared 0 bases from V and 5 bases from J, leaving 9 bases between. Germline-derived CDR1 and CDR2 are SGHNT and YYREEE (reference sequence). The CDR3 spans 14 residues. The CDR3 sequence is CASSLAGVRNTIYF. CDR3 nucleotide sequence: TGTGCCAGCAGCTTGGCGGGGGTCAGAAACACCATATATTTT.

V and J are TRBV7-6 and TRBJ2-1; possibly TRBD2 for D (5 bases). CDR1 is SGHVS and CDR2 is FNYEAQ in the germline V gene. Trimming cost V 2 bases and J 10 bases, with 15 bases left between them. The CDR3 has 14 amino acids. The CDR3 spells CASSLWESGTEQFF. The CDR3 nucleotides are TGTGCCAGCAGCTTATGGGAGAGTGGCACAGAGCAGTTCTTC.

The chain combines TRBV15 with TRBJ2-3, with no clear D. Germline assignment: CDR1 LNHNV and CDR2 YYDKDF (reference sequence). The V end lost 0 bases, the J end lost 6 bases, and 7 bases lay between the germline ends. CDR3 length: 13 amino acids. The CDR3 DNA reads as TGTGCCACCAGCAGAGATTCCGGGGATACGCAGTATTTT. Its translation: CATSRDSGDTQYF.

The CDR3 nucleotides read TGTGCCTGGAAGGCAGGGACAGGGGGTCCCGGGGAGCTGTTTTTT. This gives the protein CAWKAGTGGPGELFF. The genes are TRBV30 and TRBJ2-2, with 11 nucleotides matching TRBD1. Trimming at V came to 4 bases and at J to 6 bases, leaving 7 bases not matched to a gene. The germline gives CDR1 GTSNPN, CDR2 SVGIG (reference sequence). The CDR3 is 15 residues long.

CDR3 sequence (DNA): TGTGCCACCAGCAGAGATAAGGGACGAGAGACCCAGTACTTC. Amino acid sequence: CATSRDKGRETQYF. This chain links TRBV15 with TRBJ2-5; D possibly matches TRBD1 or TRBD2 (5 bases each). This CDR3 has 14 amino acids. Trimming shortened V by 0 bases and J by 4 bases, and 9 bases separated the two germline ends. CDR1 and CDR2 from the germline V gene are LNHNV and YYDKDF (reference sequence).

The J gene is TRBJ1-2, the V gene TRBV6-6, with 12 bases lining up with TRBD1. CDR1 and CDR2 from the germline V gene are MNHNY and SVGAGI (reference sequence). V gave up 6 bases and J gave up 8 bases; unmatched junction bases: 7. The CDR3 runs to 14 residues. In DNA form, the CDR3 reads TGTGCCAGCAGGGCCGGGACAGGGGGCCGGGGCTACACCTTC. It yields the protein CASRAGTGGRGYTF.

This clone was picked up a small number of times. This chain uses TRBV6-4 with TRBJ2-3, with D maybe TRBD2 (6 bases). The length of the CDR3 is 15 residues. Trimming pared 0 bases from V and 2 bases from J, leaving 9 bases between. Per the germline V gene, CDR1 is MRHNA and CDR2 is SNTAGT. This chain's CDR3 is CASSDSSGDTDTQYF. CDR3 DNA: TGTGCCAGCAGTGACTCTTCGGGAGACACAGATACGCAGTATTTT.

The J gene is TRBJ1-1, the V gene TRBV27; D unclear. This CDR3 contains 18 residues. The V and J ends lost 0 bases and 3 bases respectively, with 20 bases between them. Germline CDR1 is MNHEY and CDR2 is SMNVEV (reference sequence). Written as DNA, the CDR3 is TGTGCCAGCAGTTTATCACTTAGGGCCCCGCAGACTTACACTGAAGCTTTCTTT. Translating gives CASSLSLRAPQTYTEAFF.

The chain carries TRBV7-2 and TRBJ2-3, with 12 bases fitting TRBD2. Germline values: CDR1 SGHTA, CDR2 FQGNSA. V dropped 2 bases and J dropped 2; count of bases not matched to a gene: 5. This CDR3 has 17 residues. This chain's CDR3 is CASSLSPSGRATDTQYF. DNA of the CDR3: TGTGCCAGCAGCTTATCGCCTAGCGGGAGGGCCACAGATACGCAGTATTTT.